This T cell receptor (beta chain) was recorded in a study of identical twins. After template switching added a universal primer site, the resulting cDNA carried unique molecular identifiers. TCRdb passed the 5' RACE reads through MiXCR, listing each CDR3 protein once. The sample lists 1.5 million or so distinct CDR3 sequences, about 31% occurring once. The receptor was isolated from a newborn girl in good health. Sequencing used cord blood.

The CDR3 loop is CASSDRDSGYTF. CDR3 DNA: TGTGCCAGCAGTGACAGGGACAGTGGCTACACCTTC. The V and J genes are TRBV25-1 and TRBJ1-2; 7 positions match TRBD1. The CDR3 is 12 amino acids. V shed 3 bases, J shed 7 bases, and the junction held 2 bases outside the gene matches. Germline V gene lookup returns CDR1 MGHDK and CDR2 SYGVNS.